This TCR beta chain was identified in a study of blood T cell repertoires in COVID-19. As for the study in general: Researchers got acute and convalescent COVID-19 samples from the United States, Italy and Spain. Sources were T cells, B-cell-depleted T cells, or PBMCs; the material itself was cDNA or gDNA.

Seattle enrolled patients during active infection and tracked them longitudinally. Germline V gene data show CDR1 as SGHTA and CDR2 as FQGNSA. V was clipped by 4 bases and J by 1 base, with 7 bases between them. The CDR3 length is 13 residues. In the study's own analysis: Amplification with reference gene primers provided the estimates of nucleated cell counts. Sequenced by immunoSEQ multiplex PCR; TCRdb stores in-frame clones only, minus some. D and trimming were read from the DNA, whereas the V and J calls and clone size are those reported in that table. The sample contains some 140,000 clones, 70% to 85% of which appear only once.

This TCR was sampled from a man aged 60 to 75 with COVID-19, enrolled during active disease. The sequenced sample consisted of peripheral blood. The rearrangement uses TRBV7-2 and TRBJ1-1, with D possibly matching TRBD1 (6 bases). The CDR3 spells CASSSQGNTEAFF. The CDR3 DNA sequence: TGTGCCAGCAGCTCACAGGGGAACACTGAAGCTTTCTTT. Combining the CDR3 with reference TRBV7-2 and TRBJ1-1 gives the whole variable domain GAGVSQSPSNKVTEKGKDVELRCDPISGHTALYWYRQSLGQGLEFLIYFQGNSAPDKSGLPSDRFSAERTGGSVSTLTIQRTQQEDSAVYLCASSSQGNTEAFFGQGTRLTVV.